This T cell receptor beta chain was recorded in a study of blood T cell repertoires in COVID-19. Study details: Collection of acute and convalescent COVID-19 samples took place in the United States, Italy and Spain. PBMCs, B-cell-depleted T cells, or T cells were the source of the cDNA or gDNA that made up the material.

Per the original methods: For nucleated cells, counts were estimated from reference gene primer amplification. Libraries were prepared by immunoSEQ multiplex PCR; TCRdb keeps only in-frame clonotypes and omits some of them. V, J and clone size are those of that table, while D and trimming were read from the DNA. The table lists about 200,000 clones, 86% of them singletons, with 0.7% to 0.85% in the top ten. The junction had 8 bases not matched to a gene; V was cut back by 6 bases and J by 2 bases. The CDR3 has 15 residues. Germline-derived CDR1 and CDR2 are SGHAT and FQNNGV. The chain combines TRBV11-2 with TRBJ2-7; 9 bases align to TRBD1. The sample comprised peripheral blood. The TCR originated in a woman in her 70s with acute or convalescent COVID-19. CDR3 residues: CASRSQGTGTYEQYF. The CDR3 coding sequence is TGTGCCAGCAGAAGCCAAGGGACAGGGACCTACGAGCAGTACTTC. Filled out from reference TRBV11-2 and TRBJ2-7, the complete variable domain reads EAGVAQSPRYKIIEKRQSVAFWCNPISGHATLYWYQQILGQGPKLLIQFQNNGVVDDSQLPKDRFSAERLKGVDSTLKIQPAKLEDSAVYLCASRSQGTGTYEQYFGPGTRLTVT.